This TCR beta chain was recovered during a study of T cell changes during pregnancy in multiple sclerosis (dated 2019 in TCRdb). With regard to the full study: The study examined how the T cell repertoire changed over the course of pregnancy in women with multiple sclerosis.

Library preparation used the immunoSEQ multiplex PCR assay. As stored in TCRdb, this immuneACCESS dataset retains in-frame rearrangements with V and J assigned. A fraction of the clones does not appear; measured against another copy, unresolved V genes explain less than half of the discrepancy, and the remainder lacks a known reason. The sample contains fewer than 45,000 clones, approximately 90% of them found a single time. The ten largest clonotypes hold almost 7% of the sample. V loses 4 bases of germline sequence and J loses 6 bases, and the interval between the two ends is 12 bases. There are 13 amino acids in the CDR3, from cysteine to phenylalanine inclusive. Only the CDR3 DNA stays, 39 bases, in frame from base 1. The germline V gene supplies CDR1 WSHSY and CDR2 SAAADI. In the case of this clone: Its antigen remains undetermined. No much larger clone is present one base from it, and per-base qualities are unavailable.

This specimen was CD8+ T cells from peripheral blood mononuclear cells, taken in the third trimester of pregnancy. Recombination connected TRBV10-2 to TRBJ1-1, with no reliable assignment of the D segment. The TCR sequence derives from a female donor with multiple sclerosis, enrolled in a pregnancy study. The CDR3 sequence is CASSADSWAEAFF. The DNA is as follows: TGCGCCAGCAGTGCAGACTCTTGGGCTGAAGCTTTCTTT.